One T cell receptor (beta chain) is described in this entry. Its antigen remains unidentified. Assay used: immunoSEQ multiplex PCR; TCRdb lists only in-frame clones, some missing. The sample has around 1,000,000 clones; roughly 77% are singletons. CDR1 and CDR2 (germline): GTSNPN, SVGIG (reference sequence). Deletions cut 0 bases from V and 4 bases from J, with 9 bases between. This CDR3 contains 13 residues. From CD4+ cells came CD45RA+ naive and CD45RA-negative memory subsets. This specimen belongs to a study of shared clonotypes between healthy human individuals. Findings of the study overall: In having few donors, the study represented limited genetic and exposure-history diversity.

The sample consisted of memory CD4+ T cells from PBMCs. This sample's subset: CD45RA-negative fraction. This sequence was found in a man in his late teens or twenties in good health. Some clones in this sample may be carry-over from other donors' samples. The V gene is TRBV30, the J gene TRBJ2-5, with no clear D. Written as DNA, the CDR3 is TGTGCCTGGAGTGTTGTCTTGGGAGAGACCCAGTACTTC. It codes for CAWSVVLGETQYF.